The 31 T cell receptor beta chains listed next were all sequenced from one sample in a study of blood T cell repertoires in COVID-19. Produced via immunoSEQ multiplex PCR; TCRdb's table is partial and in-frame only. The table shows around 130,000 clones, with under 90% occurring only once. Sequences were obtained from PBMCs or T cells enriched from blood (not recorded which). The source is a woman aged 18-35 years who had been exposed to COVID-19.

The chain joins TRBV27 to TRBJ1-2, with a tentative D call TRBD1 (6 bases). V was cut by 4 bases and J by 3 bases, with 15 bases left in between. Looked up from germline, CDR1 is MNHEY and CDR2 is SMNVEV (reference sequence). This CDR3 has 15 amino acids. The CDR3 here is CASSWDIRAYYGYTF. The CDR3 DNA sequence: TGTGCCAGCAGTTGGGACATTCGAGCTTACTATGGCTACACCTTC.

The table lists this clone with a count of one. The CDR3 spells CAWSGAGTGVANEQFF. Written as DNA, the CDR3 is TGTGCCTGGAGTGGGGCCGGGACAGGGGTGGCCAATGAGCAGTTCTTC. The rearrangement joins TRBV30 to TRBJ2-1; 10 bases are a match to TRBD1. The ends lost 1 base at V and 6 bases at J; junction bases unmatched: 9. CDR1 GTSNPN and CDR2 SVGIG come from the germline V gene (reference sequence). The CDR3 has 16 residues. The complete variable domain, with remaining parts taken from reference TRBV30 and TRBJ2-1, reads SQTIHQWPATLVQPVGSPLSLECTVEGTSNPNLYWYRQAAGRGLQLLFYSVGIGQISSEVPQNLSASRPQDRQFILSSKKLLLSDSGFYLCAWSGAGTGVANEQFFGPGTRLTVL.

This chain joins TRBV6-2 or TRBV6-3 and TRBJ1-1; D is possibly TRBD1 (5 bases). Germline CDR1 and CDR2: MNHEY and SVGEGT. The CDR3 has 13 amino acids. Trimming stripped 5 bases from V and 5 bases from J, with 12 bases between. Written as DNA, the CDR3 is TGTGCCAGCAGTCCCGGGACTTTAACTGAAGCTTTCTTT. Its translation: CASSPGTLTEAFF.

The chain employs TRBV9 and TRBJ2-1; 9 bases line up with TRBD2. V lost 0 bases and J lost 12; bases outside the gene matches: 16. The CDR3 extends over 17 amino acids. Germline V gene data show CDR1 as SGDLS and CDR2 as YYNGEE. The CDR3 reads CASSVEGVRSSGVGQFF. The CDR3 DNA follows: TGTGCCAGCAGCGTAGAGGGTGTAAGGTCTAGCGGGGTGGGGCAGTTCTTC.

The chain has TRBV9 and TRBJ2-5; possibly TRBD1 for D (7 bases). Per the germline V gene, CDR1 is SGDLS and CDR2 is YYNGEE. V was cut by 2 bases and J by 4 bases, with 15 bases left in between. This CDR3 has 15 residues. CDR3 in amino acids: CASSVAPQGGETQYF. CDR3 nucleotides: TGTGCCAGCAGCGTCGCCCCTCAGGGGGGAGAGACCCAGTACTTC. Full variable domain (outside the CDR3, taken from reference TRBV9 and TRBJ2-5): DSGVTQTPKHLITATGQRVTLRCSPRSGDLSVYWYQQSLDQGLQFLIQYYNGEERAKGNILERFSAQQFPDLHSELNLSSLELGDSALYFCASSVAPQGGETQYFGPGTRLLVL.

The CDR3 loop reads CASSLVGTSGTDTQYF. The CDR3 bases are TGCGCCAGCAGCTTGGTTGGGACTAGCGGCACAGATACGCAGTATTTT. The chain couples TRBV5-1 to TRBJ2-3; 10 bases map to TRBD2. This CDR3 comprises 16 residues. V trimming: 0 bases; J trimming: 1 base; junction bases outside the gene matches: 2. CDR1 and CDR2 from the germline V gene are SGHRS and YFSETQ.

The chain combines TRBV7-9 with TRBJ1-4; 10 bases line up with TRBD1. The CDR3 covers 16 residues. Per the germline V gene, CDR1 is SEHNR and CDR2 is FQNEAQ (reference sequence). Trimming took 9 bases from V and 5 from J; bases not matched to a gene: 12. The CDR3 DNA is TGTGCCAGTTACAAGGACAGGGGGTCATCAAATGAAAAACTGTTTTTT. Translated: CASYKDRGSSNEKLFF.

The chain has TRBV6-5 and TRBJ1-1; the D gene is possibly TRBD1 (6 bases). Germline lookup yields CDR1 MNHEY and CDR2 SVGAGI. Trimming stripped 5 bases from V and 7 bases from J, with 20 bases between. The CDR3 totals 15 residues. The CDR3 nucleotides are TGTGCCAGCAGTCCCCGAAGTACAGGGCTCGGTGAAGCTTTCTTT. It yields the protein CASSPRSTGLGEAFF.

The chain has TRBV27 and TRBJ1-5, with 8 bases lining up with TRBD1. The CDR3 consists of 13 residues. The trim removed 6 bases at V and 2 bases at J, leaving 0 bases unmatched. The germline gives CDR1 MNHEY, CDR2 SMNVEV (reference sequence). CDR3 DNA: TGTGCCAGCAGGACAGGGGGCAATCAGCCCCAGCATTTT. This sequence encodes CASRTGGNQPQHF.

The CDR3 DNA reads TGCGCCAGCAGCCAAGACCTGGGACTGCCCCAAAATGAGCAGTTCTTC. It encodes CASSQDLGLPQNEQFF. The genes are TRBV4-1 and TRBJ2-1; D is possibly TRBD2 (6 bases). CDR1 is MGHRA, CDR2 YSYEKL, per germline. CDR3 length: 16 residues. The V end lost 0 bases, the J end lost 7 bases, and 16 bases lay between the germline ends.

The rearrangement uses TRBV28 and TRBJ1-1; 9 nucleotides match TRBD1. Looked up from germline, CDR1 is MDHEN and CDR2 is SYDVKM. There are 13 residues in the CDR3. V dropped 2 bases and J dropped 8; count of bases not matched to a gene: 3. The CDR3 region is CASSLHRGLEAFF. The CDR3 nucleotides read TGTGCCAGCAGTTTACACAGGGGGCTGGAAGCTTTCTTT. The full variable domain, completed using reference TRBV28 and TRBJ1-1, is DVKVTQSSRYLVKRTGEKVFLECVQDMDHENMFWYRQDPGLGLRLIYFSYDVKMKEKGDIPEGYSVSREKKERFSLILESASTNQTSMYLCASSLHRGLEAFFGQGTRLTVV.

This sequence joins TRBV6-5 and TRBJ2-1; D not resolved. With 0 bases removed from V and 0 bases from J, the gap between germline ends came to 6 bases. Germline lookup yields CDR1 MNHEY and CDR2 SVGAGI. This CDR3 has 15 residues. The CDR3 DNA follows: TGTGCCAGCAGTTACTCCCCTAGCTCCTACAATGAGCAGTTCTTC. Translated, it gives CASSYSPSSYNEQFF.

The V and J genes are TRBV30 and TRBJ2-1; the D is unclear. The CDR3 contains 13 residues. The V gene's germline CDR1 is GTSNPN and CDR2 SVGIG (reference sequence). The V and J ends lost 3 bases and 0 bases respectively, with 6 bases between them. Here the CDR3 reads CAWSPSSYNEQFF. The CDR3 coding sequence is TGTGCCTGGAGCCCCTCCTCCTACAATGAGCAGTTCTTC.

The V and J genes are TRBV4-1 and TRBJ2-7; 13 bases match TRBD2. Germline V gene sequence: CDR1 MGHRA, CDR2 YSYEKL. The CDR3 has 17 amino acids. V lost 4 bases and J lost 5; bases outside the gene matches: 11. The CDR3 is CASSLALSGLAGHEQYF. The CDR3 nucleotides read TGCGCCAGCAGCCTTGCGCTATCGGGACTAGCGGGACACGAGCAGTACTTC.

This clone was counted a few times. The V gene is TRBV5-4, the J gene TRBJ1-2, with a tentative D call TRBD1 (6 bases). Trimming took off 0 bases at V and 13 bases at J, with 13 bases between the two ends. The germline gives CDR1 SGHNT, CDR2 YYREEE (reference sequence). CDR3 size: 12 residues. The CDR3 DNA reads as TGTGCCAGCAGCTTGGCAGGGGTGAGTGGCACCTTC. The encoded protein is CASSLAGVSGTF.

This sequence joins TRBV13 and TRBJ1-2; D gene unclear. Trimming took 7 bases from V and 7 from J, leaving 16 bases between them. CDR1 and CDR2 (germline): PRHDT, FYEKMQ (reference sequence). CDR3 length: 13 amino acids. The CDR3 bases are TGTGCCAGCACCCGGCGAGACTCAATTGGCTACACCTTC. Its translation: CASTRRDSIGYTF.

The CDR3 reads CASSTRREGREKLFF. As DNA, the CDR3 is TGTGCCAGCAGTACCCGCCGGGAAGGGCGAGAAAAACTGTTTTTT. The gene calls are TRBV28 and TRBJ1-4; D uncertain. Germline-derived CDR1 and CDR2 are MDHEN and SYDVKM. The length of the CDR3 is 15 residues. Trimming took off 5 bases at V and 8 bases at J, with 18 bases between the two ends.

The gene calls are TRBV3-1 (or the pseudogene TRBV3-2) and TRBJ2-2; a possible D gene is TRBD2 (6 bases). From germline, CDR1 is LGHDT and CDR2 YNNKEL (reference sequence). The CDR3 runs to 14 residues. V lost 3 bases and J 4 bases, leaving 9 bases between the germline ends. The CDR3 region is CASSQTSFTGELFF. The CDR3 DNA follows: TGTGCCAGCAGCCAGACTAGTTTCACCGGGGAGCTGTTTTTT.

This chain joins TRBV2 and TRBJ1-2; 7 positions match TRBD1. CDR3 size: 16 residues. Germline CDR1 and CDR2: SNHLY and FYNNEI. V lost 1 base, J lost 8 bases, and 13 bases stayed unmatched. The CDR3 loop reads CASSEGQGGVGGGYTF. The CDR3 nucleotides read TGTGCCAGCAGTGAAGGACAGGGAGGTGTCGGTGGCGGCTACACCTTC.

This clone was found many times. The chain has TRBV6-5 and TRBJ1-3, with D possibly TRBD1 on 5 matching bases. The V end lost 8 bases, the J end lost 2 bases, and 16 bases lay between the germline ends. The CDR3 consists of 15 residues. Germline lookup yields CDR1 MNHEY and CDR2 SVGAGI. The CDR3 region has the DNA TGTGCCAGCGACCAGGACACGGGCCCTGGAAACACCATATATTTT. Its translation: CASDQDTGPGNTIYF.

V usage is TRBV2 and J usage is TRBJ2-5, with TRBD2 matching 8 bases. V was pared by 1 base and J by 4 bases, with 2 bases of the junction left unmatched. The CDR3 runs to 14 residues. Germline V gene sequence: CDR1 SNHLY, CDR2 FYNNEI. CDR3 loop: CASSEGLAGETQYF. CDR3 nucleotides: TGTGCCAGCAGTGAAGGGCTAGCGGGAGAGACCCAGTACTTC. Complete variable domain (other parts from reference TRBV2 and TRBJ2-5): EPEVTQTPSHQVTQMGQEVILRCVPISNHLYFYWYRQILGQKVEFLVSFYNNEISEKSEIFDDQFSVERPDGSNFTLKIRSTKLEDSAMYFCASSEGLAGETQYFGPGTRLLVL.

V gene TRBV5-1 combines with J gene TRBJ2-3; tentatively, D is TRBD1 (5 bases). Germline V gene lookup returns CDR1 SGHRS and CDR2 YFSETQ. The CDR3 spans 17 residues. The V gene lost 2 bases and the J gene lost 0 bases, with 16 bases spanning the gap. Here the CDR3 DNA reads TGCGCCAGCAGCTTAGCAGACAGCTACCCTAGCACAGATACGCAGTATTTT. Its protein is CASSLADSYPSTDTQYF.

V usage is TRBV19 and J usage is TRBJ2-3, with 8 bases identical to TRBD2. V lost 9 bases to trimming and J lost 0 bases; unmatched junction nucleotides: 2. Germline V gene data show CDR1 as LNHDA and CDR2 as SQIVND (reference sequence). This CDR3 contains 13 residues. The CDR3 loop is CASSSGSTDTQYF. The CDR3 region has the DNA TGTGCCAGCTCTAGCGGGAGCACAGATACGCAGTATTTT. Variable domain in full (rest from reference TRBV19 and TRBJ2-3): DGGITQSPKYLFRKEGQNVTLSCEQNLNHDAMYWYRQDPGQGLRLIYYSQIVNDFQKGDIAEGYSVSREKKESFPLTVTSAQKNPTAFYLCASSSGSTDTQYFGPGTRLTVL.

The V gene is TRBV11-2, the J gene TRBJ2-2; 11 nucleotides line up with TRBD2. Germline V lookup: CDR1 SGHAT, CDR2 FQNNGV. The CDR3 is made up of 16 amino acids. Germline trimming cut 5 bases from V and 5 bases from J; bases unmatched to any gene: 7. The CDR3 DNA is TGTGCCAGCAGCAATAGCGGGAGGGCCCGGACCGGGGAGCTGTTTTTT. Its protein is CASSNSGRARTGELFF.

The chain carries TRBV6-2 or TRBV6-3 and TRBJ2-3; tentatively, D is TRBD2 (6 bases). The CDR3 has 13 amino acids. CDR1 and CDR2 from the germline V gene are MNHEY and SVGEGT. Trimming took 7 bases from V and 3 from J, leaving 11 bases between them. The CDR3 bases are TGTGCCAGCACCCCCGGGAGAACAGATACGCAGTATTTT. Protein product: CASTPGRTDTQYF.

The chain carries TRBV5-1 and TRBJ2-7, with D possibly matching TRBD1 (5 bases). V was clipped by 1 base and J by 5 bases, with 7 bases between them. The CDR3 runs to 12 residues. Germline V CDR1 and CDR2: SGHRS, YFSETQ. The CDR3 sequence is CASSLTDNEQYF. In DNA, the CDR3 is TGCGCCAGCAGCTTGACGGACAACGAGCAGTACTTC.

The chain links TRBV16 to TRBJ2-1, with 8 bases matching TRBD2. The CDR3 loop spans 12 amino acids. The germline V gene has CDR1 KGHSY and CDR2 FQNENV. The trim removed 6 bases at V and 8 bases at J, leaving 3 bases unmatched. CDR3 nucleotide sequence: TGTGCCAGCAGAACCGGGGGGGATGAGCAGTTCTTC. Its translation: CASRTGGDEQFF.

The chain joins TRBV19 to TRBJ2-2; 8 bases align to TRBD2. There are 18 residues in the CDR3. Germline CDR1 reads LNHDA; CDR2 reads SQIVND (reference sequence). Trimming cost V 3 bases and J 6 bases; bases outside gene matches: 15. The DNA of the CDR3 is TGTGCCAGTAGTATCCGGGGGCCTAGCGGGCGCCCTGCCGGGGAGCTGTTTTTT. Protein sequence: CASSIRGPSGRPAGELFF.

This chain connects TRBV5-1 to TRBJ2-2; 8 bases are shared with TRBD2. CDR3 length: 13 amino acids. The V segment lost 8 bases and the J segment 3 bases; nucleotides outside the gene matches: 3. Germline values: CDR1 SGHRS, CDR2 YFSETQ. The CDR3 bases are TGCGCCAGTTCACTAGCGGACACCGGGGAGCTGTTTTTT. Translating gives CASSLADTGELFF.

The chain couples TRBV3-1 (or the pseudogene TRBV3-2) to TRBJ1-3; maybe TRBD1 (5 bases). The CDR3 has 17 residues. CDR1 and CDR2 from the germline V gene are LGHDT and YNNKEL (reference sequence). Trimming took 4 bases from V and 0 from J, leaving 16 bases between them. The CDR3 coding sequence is TGTGCCAGCAGCCTAGAGGTAACAGACAGCTCTGGAAACACCATATATTTT. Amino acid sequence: CASSLEVTDSSGNTIYF.

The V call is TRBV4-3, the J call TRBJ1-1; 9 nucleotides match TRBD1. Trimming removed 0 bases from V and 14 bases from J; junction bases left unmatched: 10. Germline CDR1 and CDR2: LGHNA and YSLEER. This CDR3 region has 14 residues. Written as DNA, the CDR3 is TGCGCCAGCAGCCAAGAGATGGACAGGGGCTTTAACTTCTTT. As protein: CASSQEMDRGFNFF.